This is a list of T cell receptor beta chains from one sample in a study of HIV-infected children after antiretroviral therapy interruption. TCRdb recomputed calls from the 3' RACE reads with MiXCR, one row per CDR3 protein. This sample has more than 40,000 distinct CDR3 sequences, with approximately 4.3% found just once. Sequenced here: CD45RA+ CD4+ T cells from PBMCs, pooled from several time points, sampled from a donor given antiretroviral therapy, either interrupted or continuous. The receptors were sampled from a pool of human donors with HIV. Both conserved end residues are part of each CDR3. A D gene is named only where the DNA matches it firmly. Size values are once, few and many counts, or a class for expanded clones, and some rows have none.

V: TRBV20-1; size: many; J: TRBJ1-5; D: TRBD1; CDR3: CSVPGGIDQPQHF; DNA: TGCAGTGTTCCAGGGGGGATCGATCAGCCCCAGCATTTT
V: TRBV3-1; size: NA; J: TRBJ1-2; D: NA; CDR3: CASSQGAYGYTF; DNA: TGTGCCAGCAGCCAGGGGGCCTATGGCTACACCTTC
V: TRBV10-3; size: few; J: TRBJ2-3; D: TRBD1; CDR3: CAISPGTGITDTQYF; DNA: TGTGCCATCAGTCCCGGGACAGGGATTACAGATACGCAGTATTTT
V: TRBV28; size: many; J: TRBJ2-7; D: NA; CDR3: CASADRVYEQYF; DNA: TGTGCCAGCGCGGACAGAGTCTACGAGCAGTACTTC
V: TRBV12-3/TRBV12-4; size: many; J: TRBJ1-5; D: NA; CDR3: CASSTGSGPQHF; DNA: TGTGCCAGCTCCACCGGGAGTGGTCCCCAGCATTTT
V: TRBV9; size: many; J: TRBJ2-3; D: TRBD2; CDR3: CASSVQAGGTDTQYF; DNA: TGTGCCAGCAGCGTCCAAGCGGGGGGCACAGATACGCAGTATTTT
V: TRBV5-1; size: many; J: TRBJ1-3; D: TRBD1; CDR3: CASRPGTGGNTIYF; DNA: TGCGCCAGCAGGCCCGGGACAGGTGGAAACACCATATATTTT
V: TRBV5-4; size: NA; J: TRBJ1-1; D: NA; CDR3: CASSLDSDRRAFF; DNA: TGTGCCAGCAGCTTGGATTCCGACAGGAGGGCTTTCTTT
V: TRBV30; size: few; J: TRBJ2-3; D: NA; CDR3: CVWSDPDGDTQYF; DNA: TGTGTCTGGAGCGACCCCGATGGAGATACGCAGTATTTT
V: TRBV29-1; size: many; J: TRBJ1-2; D: TRBD1; CDR3: CSVVRDRVNGYTF; DNA: TGCAGCGTTGTACGGGACAGGGTGAATGGCTACACCTTC
V: TRBV5-6; size: many; J: TRBJ2-2; D: NA; CDR3: CASSGIGDTGELFF; DNA: TGTGCCAGCAGCGGAATAGGGGACACCGGGGAGCTGTTTTTT
V: TRBV12-3/TRBV12-4; size: many; J: TRBJ2-1; D: TRBD1; CDR3: CASSPRQGMNEQFF; DNA: TGTGCCAGCAGTCCCCGACAGGGGATGAATGAGCAGTTCTTC
V: TRBV28; size: many; J: TRBJ2-3; D: NA; CDR3: CASSLTRQPLTDTQYF; DNA: TGTGCCAGCAGCCTTACCCGACAGCCCCTCACAGATACGCAGTATTTT
V: TRBV27; size: many; J: TRBJ2-1; D: TRBD2; CDR3: CASSSLAGWYNEQFF; DNA: TGTGCCAGCAGTTCACTAGCGGGGTGGTACAATGAGCAGTTCTTC
V: TRBV18; size: few; J: TRBJ2-3; D: TRBD2; CDR3: CASSLLAGDTQYF; DNA: TGTGCCAGCTCACTCCTAGCGGGAGATACGCAGTATTTT
V: TRBV7-8; size: many; J: TRBJ2-7; D: NA; CDR3: CASSLIRGINYEQYF; DNA: TGTGCCAGCAGCTTAATCCGTGGGATCAATTACGAGCAGTACTTC
V: TRBV5-4; size: few; J: TRBJ2-3; D: NA; CDR3: CASSRGPDTQYF; DNA: TGTGCCAGCAGCCGGGGGCCAGATACGCAGTATTTT
V: TRBV20-1; size: NA; J: TRBJ2-7; D: TRBD2; CDR3: CSALGTSGAYEQYF; DNA: TGCAGTGCCCTCGGGACTAGCGGGGCCTACGAGCAGTACTTC
V: TRBV7-8; size: many; J: TRBJ2-1; D: NA; CDR3: CASSLVIDEQFF; DNA: TGTGCCAGCAGCTTAGTTATTGATGAGCAGTTCTTC
V: TRBV29-1; size: many; J: TRBJ2-1; D: NA; CDR3: CSSSAVYNEQFF; DNA: TGCAGCTCTTCCGCCGTTTACAATGAGCAGTTCTTC
V: TRBV12-1; size: NA; J: TRBJ1-1; D: NA; CDR3: CASSGTGGEAFF; DNA: TGTGCCAGCTCGGGAACAGGGGGCGAAGCTTTCTTT
V: TRBV2; size: many; J: TRBJ1-2; D: NA; CDR3: CASSPGPLDYGYTF; DNA: TGTGCCAGCAGTCCCGGGCCACTCGACTATGGCTACACCTTC
V: TRBV28; size: many; J: TRBJ2-7; D: NA; CDR3: CASSLTRRSSYEQYF; DNA: TGTGCCAGCAGTTTGACCCGGAGGAGCTCCTACGAGCAGTACTTC
V: TRBV28; size: many; J: TRBJ1-6; D: NA; CDR3: CASNPGDHNSPLHF; DNA: TGTGCCAGCAACCCGGGGGACCATAATTCACCCCTCCACTTT
V: TRBV3-1; size: many; J: TRBJ1-1; D: NA; CDR3: CASRRKGVETEAFF; DNA: TGTGCCAGCCGCCGGAAAGGGGTAGAGACTGAAGCTTTCTTT
V: TRBV3-1; size: many; J: TRBJ1-1; D: NA; CDR3: CASSLRDSEAFF; DNA: TGTGCCAGCAGCTTGCGGGACTCTGAAGCTTTCTTT
V: TRBV5-1; size: many; J: TRBJ2-3; D: TRBD2; CDR3: CASSLPSGADTQYF; DNA: TGCGCCAGCAGCTTGCCTAGCGGCGCAGATACGCAGTATTTT
V: TRBV4-1; size: many; J: TRBJ1-5; D: NA; CDR3: CASSHGGPGETRDQPQHF; DNA: TGCGCCAGCAGCCATGGGGGGCCGGGAGAGACTAGGGATCAGCCCCAGCATTTT
V: TRBV19; size: few; J: TRBJ2-5; D: TRBD1; CDR3: CASKGQVSQETQYF; DNA: TGTGCCAGTAAGGGACAGGTCTCCCAAGAGACCCAGTACTTC
V: TRBV2; size: many; J: TRBJ1-1; D: NA; CDR3: CASLSQGMNTEAFF; DNA: TGTGCCAGCCTCTCACAGGGAATGAACACTGAAGCTTTCTTT
V: TRBV2; size: many; J: TRBJ1-1; D: TRBD1; CDR3: CASIVRGQRNTEAFF; DNA: TGTGCCAGCATAGTCCGGGGACAGAGGAACACTGAAGCTTTCTTT
V: TRBV5-4; size: NA; J: TRBJ2-1; D: NA; CDR3: CASSPEVGTYNEQFF; DNA: TGTGCCAGCAGCCCCGAGGTCGGCACCTACAATGAGCAGTTCTTC
V: TRBV3-1; size: many; J: TRBJ1-2; D: NA; CDR3: CASSSSGTGANYGYTF; DNA: TGTGCCAGCAGCTCCTCCGGGACTGGAGCTAACTATGGCTACACCTTC